This TCR beta chain was captured by sequencing in a study of identical twins. Findings of the study overall: Modelling underestimated the level of out-of-frame TCR alpha sharing observed in monozygotic twins. Abundant cord blood beta clonotypes carried fewer insertions; memory repertoires showed none. Its conclusions, products of cross-sectional statistical analysis, did not come from following the same donors.

This clonotype has more than one count but fewer than ten. Its specificity is unknown. This CDR3 has 16 residues. Germline V gives CDR1 SGHVS, CDR2 FQNEAQ. V lost 5 bases to trimming and J lost 0 bases, with 14 bases between them. Unique molecular identifiers were present on cDNA, and template switching added a universal primer site. In TCRdb, the 5' RACE reads were re-called with MiXCR into one record per CDR3 protein. The sample holds 300,000 or so distinct CDR3 sequences, roughly 10% seen once. This sample also appeared in a second study, on yellow fever vaccine responses in identical twins.

V is TRBV7-8 and J is TRBJ2-1, with D tentatively TRBD2 (5 bases). This sequence was found in a young woman in good health. Sequencing input: CD8+ T cells sorted from blood. The CDR3 sequence is CASSRLLGGSYNEQFF. CDR3 coding DNA: TGTGCCAGCAGCAGACTACTAGGAGGCTCCTACAATGAGCAGTTCTTC.